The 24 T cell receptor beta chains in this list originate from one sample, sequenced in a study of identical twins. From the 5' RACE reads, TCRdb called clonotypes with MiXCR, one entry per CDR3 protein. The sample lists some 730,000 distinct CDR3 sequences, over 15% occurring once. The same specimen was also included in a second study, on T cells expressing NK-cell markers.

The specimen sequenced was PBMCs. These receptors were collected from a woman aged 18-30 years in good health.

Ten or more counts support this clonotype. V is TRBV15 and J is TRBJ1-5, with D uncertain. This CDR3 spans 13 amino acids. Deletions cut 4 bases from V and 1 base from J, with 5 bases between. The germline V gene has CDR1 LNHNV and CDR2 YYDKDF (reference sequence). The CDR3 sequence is CATSTDSNQPQHF. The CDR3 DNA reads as TGTGCCACCAGCACAGACAGCAATCAGCCCCAGCATTTT. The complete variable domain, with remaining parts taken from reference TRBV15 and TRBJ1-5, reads DAMVIQNPRYQVTQFGKPVTLSCSQTLNHNVMYWYQQKSSQAPKLLFHYYDKDFNNEADTPDNFQSRRPNTSFCFLDIRSPGLGDTAMYLCATSTDSNQPQHFGDGTRLSIL.

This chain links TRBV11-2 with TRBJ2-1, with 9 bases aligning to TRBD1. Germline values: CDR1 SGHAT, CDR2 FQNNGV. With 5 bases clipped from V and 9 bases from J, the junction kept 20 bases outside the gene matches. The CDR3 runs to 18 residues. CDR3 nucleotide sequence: TGTGCCAGCAGCCAAACCTTATACTCCGGGACAGGGATCCCTGAGCAGTTCTTC. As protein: CASSQTLYSGTGIPEQFF.

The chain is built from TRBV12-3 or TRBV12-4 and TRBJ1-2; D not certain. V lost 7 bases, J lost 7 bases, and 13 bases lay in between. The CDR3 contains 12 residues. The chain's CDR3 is CASTNPAGGYTF. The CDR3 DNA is TGTGCCAGCACGAACCCAGCGGGTGGCTACACCTTC.

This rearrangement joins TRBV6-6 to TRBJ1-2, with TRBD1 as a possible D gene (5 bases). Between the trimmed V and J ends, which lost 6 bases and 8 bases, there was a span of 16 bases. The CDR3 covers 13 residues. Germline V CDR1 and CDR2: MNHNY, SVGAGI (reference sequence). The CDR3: CASSKVQGGGYTF. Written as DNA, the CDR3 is TGTGCCAGCAGCAAAGTCCAGGGAGGCGGCTACACCTTC.

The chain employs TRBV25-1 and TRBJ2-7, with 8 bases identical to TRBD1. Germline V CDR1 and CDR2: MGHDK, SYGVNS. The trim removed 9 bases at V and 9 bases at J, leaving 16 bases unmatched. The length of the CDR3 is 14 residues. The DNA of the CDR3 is TGTGCCAGTGAGGACAGGGCCCTTCGGAAGGGGCAGTACTTC. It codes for CASEDRALRKGQYF.

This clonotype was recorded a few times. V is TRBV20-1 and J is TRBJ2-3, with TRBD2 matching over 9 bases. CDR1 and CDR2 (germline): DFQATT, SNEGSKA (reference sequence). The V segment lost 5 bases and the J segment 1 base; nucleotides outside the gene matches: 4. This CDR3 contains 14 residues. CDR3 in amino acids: CSAPSGEGTDTQYF. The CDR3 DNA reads TGCAGTGCTCCTAGCGGGGAAGGCACAGATACGCAGTATTTT.

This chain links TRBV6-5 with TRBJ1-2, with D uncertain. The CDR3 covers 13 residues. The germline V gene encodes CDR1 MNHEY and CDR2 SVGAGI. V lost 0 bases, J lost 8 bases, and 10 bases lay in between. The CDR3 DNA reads TGTGCCAGCAGTTACTCGGGTGGGGAAGGCTACACCTTC. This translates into CASSYSGGEGYTF.

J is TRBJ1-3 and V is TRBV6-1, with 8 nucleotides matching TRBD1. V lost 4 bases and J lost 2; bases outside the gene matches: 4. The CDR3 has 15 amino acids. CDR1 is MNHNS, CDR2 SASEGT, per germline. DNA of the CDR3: TGTGCCAGCAGTGGCAGGGGGCTAGCTGGAAACACCATATATTTT. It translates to CASSGRGLAGNTIYF.

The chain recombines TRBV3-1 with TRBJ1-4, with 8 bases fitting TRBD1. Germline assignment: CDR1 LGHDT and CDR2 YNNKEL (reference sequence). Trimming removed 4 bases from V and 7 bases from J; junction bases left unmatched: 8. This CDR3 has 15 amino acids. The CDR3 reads CASSPRTGRGEKLFF. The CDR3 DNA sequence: TGTGCCAGCAGCCCTCGGACAGGGAGGGGTGAAAAACTGTTTTTT.

The CDR3 region is CASRPTGGSEQYF. CDR3 bases: TGTGCCAGCAGACCCACAGGGGGTAGCGAGCAGTACTTC. The chain has TRBV12-3 or TRBV12-4 and TRBJ2-7, with 8 bases matching TRBD1. The CDR3 extends over 13 amino acids. V shed 6 bases, J shed 6 bases, and the junction held 7 bases outside the gene matches.

The CDR3 DNA sequence: TGCGCCAGCAGCCCGGGGGGGGTTACCCTCCTCCAAGAGACCCAGTACTTC. It translates to CASSPGGVTLLQETQYF. The rearrangement joins TRBV5-1 to TRBJ2-5; 8 bases match TRBD2. CDR3 length equals 17 residues. With V trimmed by 4 bases and J by 1 base, 12 bases remained unmatched. From germline, CDR1 is SGHRS and CDR2 YFSETQ.

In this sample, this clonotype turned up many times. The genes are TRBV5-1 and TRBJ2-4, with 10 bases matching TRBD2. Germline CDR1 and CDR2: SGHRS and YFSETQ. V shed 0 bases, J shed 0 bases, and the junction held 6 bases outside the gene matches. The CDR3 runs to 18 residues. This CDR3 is CASSLGSGRTLAKNIQYF. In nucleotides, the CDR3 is TGCGCCAGCAGCTTGGGTAGCGGGAGGACTCTAGCCAAAAACATTCAGTACTTC.

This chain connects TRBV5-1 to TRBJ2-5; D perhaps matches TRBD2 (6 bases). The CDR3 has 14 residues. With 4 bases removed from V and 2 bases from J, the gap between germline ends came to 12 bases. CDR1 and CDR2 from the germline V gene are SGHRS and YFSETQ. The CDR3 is CASSRDSEQETQYF. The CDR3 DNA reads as TGCGCCAGCAGCCGGGACTCGGAACAAGAGACCCAGTACTTC.

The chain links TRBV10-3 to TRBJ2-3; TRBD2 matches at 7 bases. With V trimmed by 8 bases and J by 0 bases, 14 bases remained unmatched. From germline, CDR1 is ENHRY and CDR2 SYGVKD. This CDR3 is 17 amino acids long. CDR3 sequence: CAIGGTGGKTSTDTQYF. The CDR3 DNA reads TGTGCCATCGGGGGGACCGGGGGGAAAACTAGCACAGATACGCAGTATTTT.

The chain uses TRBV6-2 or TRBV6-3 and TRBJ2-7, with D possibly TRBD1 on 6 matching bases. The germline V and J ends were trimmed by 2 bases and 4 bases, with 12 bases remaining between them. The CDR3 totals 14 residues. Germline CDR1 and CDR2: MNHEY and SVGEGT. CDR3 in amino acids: CASSYRQGLYEQYF. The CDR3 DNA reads TGTGCCAGCAGTTACCGGCAGGGGTTATACGAGCAGTACTTC.

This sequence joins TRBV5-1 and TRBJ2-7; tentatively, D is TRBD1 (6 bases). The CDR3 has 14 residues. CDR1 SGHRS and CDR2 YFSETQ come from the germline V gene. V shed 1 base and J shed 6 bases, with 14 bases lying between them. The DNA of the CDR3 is TGCGCCAGCAGCTTGTCAGGTGGGGGCCGCGAGCAGTACTTC. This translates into CASSLSGGGREQYF.

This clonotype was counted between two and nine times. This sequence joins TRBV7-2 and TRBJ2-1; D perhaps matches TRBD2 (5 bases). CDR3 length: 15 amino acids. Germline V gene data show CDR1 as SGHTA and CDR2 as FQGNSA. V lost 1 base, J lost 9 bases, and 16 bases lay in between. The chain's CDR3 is CASSLDRGAPGEQFF. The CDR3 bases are TGTGCCAGCAGCTTAGATCGGGGAGCCCCAGGTGAGCAGTTCTTC.

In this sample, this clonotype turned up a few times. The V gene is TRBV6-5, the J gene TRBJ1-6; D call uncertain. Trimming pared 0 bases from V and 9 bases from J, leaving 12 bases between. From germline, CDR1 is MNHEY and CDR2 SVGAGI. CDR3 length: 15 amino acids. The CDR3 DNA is TGTGCCAGCAGTTACTCTCGGCAAATAGCTTCACCCCTCCACTTT. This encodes CASSYSRQIASPLHF.

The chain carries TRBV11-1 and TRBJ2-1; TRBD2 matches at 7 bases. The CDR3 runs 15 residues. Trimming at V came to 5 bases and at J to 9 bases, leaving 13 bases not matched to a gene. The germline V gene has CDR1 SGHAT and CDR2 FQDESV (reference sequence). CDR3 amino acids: CASSPLGTSEVEQFF. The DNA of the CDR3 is TGTGCCAGCAGCCCCCTTGGTACTAGCGAGGTTGAGCAGTTCTTC.

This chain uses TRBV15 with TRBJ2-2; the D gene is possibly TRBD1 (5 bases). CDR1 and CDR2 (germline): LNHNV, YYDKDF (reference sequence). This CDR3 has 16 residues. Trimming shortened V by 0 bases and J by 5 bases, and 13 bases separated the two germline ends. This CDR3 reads CATSRDLQGRTGELFF. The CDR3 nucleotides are TGTGCCACCAGCAGAGATCTTCAGGGAAGGACCGGGGAGCTGTTTTTT.

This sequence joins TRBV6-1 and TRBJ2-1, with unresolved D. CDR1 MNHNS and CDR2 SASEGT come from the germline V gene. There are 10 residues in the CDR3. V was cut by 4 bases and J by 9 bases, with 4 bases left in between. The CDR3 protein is CASSVFEQFF. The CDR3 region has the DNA TGTGCCAGCAGTGTCTTTGAGCAGTTCTTC.

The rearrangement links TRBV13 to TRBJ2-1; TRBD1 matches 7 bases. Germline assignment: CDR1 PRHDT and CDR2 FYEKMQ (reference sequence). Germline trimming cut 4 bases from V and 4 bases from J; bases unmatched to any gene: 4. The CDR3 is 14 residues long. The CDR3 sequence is CASSSRDRYNEQFF. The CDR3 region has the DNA TGTGCCAGCAGCTCCCGGGACAGATACAATGAGCAGTTCTTC. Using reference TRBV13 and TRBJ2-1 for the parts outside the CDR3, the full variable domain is AAGVIQSPRHLIKEKRETATLKCYPIPRHDTVYWYQQGPGQDPQFLISFYEKMQSDKGSIPDRFSAQQFSDYHSELNMSSLELGDSALYFCASSSRDRYNEQFFGPGTRLTVL.

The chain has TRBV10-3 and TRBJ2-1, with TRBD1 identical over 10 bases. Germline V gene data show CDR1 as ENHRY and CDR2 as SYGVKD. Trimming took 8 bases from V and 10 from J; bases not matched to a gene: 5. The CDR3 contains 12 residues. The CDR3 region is CAIRQGAGEQFF. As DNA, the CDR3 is TGTGCCATCCGACAGGGGGCAGGGGAGCAGTTCTTC.

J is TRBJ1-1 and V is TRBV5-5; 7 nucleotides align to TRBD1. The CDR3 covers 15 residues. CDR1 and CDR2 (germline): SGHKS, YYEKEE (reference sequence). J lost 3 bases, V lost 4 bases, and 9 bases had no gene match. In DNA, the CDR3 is TGTGCCAGCAGCGCCAACAGGGGTTGGTACACTGAAGCTTTCTTT. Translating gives CASSANRGWYTEAFF.